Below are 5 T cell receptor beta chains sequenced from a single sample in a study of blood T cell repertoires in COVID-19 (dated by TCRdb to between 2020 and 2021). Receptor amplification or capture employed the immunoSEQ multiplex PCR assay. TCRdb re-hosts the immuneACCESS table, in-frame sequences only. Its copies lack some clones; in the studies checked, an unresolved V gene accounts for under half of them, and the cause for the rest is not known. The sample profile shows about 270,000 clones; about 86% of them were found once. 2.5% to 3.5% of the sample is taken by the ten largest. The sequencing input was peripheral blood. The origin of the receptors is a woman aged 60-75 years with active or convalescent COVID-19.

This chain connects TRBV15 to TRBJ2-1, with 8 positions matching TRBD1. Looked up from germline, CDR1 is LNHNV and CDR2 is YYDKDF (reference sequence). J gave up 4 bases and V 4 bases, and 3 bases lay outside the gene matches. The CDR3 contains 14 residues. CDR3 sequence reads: CATSIRDRYNEQFF. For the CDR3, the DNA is TGTGCCACCAGCATCCGGGACAGGTACAATGAGCAGTTCTTC.

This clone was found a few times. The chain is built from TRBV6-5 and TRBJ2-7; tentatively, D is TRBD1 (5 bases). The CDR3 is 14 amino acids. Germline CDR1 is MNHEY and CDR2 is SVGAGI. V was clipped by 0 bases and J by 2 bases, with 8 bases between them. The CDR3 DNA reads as TGTGCCAGCAGTTACTCACAGGTTCCCTACGAGCAGTACTTC. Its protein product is CASSYSQVPYEQYF.

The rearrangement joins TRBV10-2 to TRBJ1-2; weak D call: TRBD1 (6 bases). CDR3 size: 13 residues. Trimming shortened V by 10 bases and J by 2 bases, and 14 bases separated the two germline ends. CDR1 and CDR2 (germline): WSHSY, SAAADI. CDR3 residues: CATTGSPNYGYTF. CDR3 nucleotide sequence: TGCGCCACTACAGGGAGTCCGAACTATGGCTACACCTTC.

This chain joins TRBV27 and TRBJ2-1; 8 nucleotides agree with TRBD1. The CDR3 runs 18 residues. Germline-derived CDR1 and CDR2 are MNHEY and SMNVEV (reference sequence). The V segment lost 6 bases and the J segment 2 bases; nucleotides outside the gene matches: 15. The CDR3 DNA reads TGTGCCAGCAGCCTAGATTTCAGGGGGCGCGGGACCTACAATGAGCAGTTCTTC. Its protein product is CASSLDFRGRGTYNEQFF.

The CDR3 sequence is CASSSPGQGATGYTF. The CDR3 bases are TGTGCCAGCAGCTCACCGGGACAGGGGGCGACTGGCTACACCTTC. The rearrangement links TRBV5-4 to TRBJ1-2; 12 nucleotides agree with TRBD1. The germline V gene has CDR1 SGHNT and CDR2 YYREEE (reference sequence). The CDR3 covers 15 residues. J gave up 7 bases and V 3 bases, and 7 bases lay outside the gene matches.